Listed below are T cell receptor beta chains from one sample, sequenced in a study of blood T cell repertoires in COVID-19. Sequencing used immunoSEQ multiplex PCR; TCRdb keeps in-frame clones, though not all of them. The sample carries a few hundred thousand clones, under 90% recorded once. The sample was peripheral blood. These receptors all come from a woman under 30 with acute or convalescent COVID-19. The CDR3 runs from the conserved cysteine through the conserved F or W. D genes are given only for firm matches. Not all rows give a size; the values are once, few, many and, for expanded clones, a class.

CDR3 protein: CASTLPGQGYNEQFF
CDR3 DNA: TGTGCCAGTACCCTTCCGGGACAGGGCTACAATGAGCAGTTCTTC
clone size: -
V gene: TRBV13
D gene: TRBD1
J gene: TRBJ2-1

CDR3 protein: CATQLGEHASDTQYF
CDR3 DNA: TGTGCCACGCAGCTTGGGGAGCACGCTTCAGATACGCAGTATTTT
clone size: -
V gene: TRBV10-3
D gene: -
J gene: TRBJ2-3

CDR3 protein: CASSFQEGEAFF
CDR3 DNA: TGTGCCAGCAGCTTCCAAGAGGGTGAAGCTTTCTTT
clone size: -
V gene: TRBV7-9
D gene: -
J gene: TRBJ1-1

CDR3 protein: CASSLSGTGNGYTF
CDR3 DNA: TGTGCCAGCAGCCTATCCGGGACAGGAAATGGCTACACCTTC
clone size: -
V gene: TRBV7-9
D gene: TRBD1
J gene: TRBJ1-2

CDR3 protein: CASSLGSALGRAEAFF
CDR3 DNA: TGTGCCAGCAGCTTAGGTAGCGCGTTAGGACGGGCTGAAGCTTTCTTT
clone size: -
V gene: TRBV7-2
D gene: -
J gene: TRBJ1-1

CDR3 protein: CASSVLAGVSDGELFF
CDR3 DNA: TGTGCCAGCAGCGTTCTGGCGGGAGTCAGTGACGGGGAGCTGTTTTTT
clone size: -
V gene: TRBV7-2
D gene: TRBD2
J gene: TRBJ2-2

CDR3 protein: CATSRVGSGSYNEQFF
CDR3 DNA: TGTGCCACCAGCAGAGTTGGTAGCGGGTCCTACAATGAGCAGTTCTTC
clone size: -
V gene: TRBV15
D gene: TRBD2
J gene: TRBJ2-1

CDR3 protein: CSAGERDTQYF
CDR3 DNA: TGCAGCGCCGGGGAGCGAGATACGCAGTATTTT
clone size: -
V gene: TRBV29-1
D gene: -
J gene: TRBJ2-3

CDR3 protein: CASSLSGQVGNTIYF
CDR3 DNA: TGTGCCAGCAGTTTATCGGGACAGGTTGGAAACACCATATATTTT
clone size: -
V gene: TRBV27
D gene: TRBD1
J gene: TRBJ1-3

CDR3 protein: CASSEGQWAEQYF
CDR3 DNA: TGCGCCAGCAGCGAGGGACAGTGGGCCGAGCAGTACTTC
clone size: few
V gene: TRBV5-1
D gene: TRBD1
J gene: TRBJ2-7

CDR3 protein: CASRDWSGQGANTEAFF
CDR3 DNA: TGTGCCAGCAGGGACTGGAGCGGACAGGGCGCGAACACTGAAGCTTTCTTT
clone size: -
V gene: TRBV13
D gene: TRBD1
J gene: TRBJ1-1

CDR3 protein: CSVVENGYTF
CDR3 DNA: TGCAGCGTTGTGGAGAATGGCTACACCTTC
clone size: -
V gene: TRBV29-1
D gene: -
J gene: TRBJ1-2

CDR3 protein: CASTPGTSLSGELFF
CDR3 DNA: TGTGCCAGCACCCCCGGGACTAGCCTTTCCGGGGAGCTGTTTTTT
clone size: -
V gene: TRBV7-6
D gene: TRBD2
J gene: TRBJ2-2

CDR3 protein: CASSSLGQGDPNYGYTF
CDR3 DNA: TGTGCCAGCAGTTCCTTAGGACAGGGTGACCCTAACTATGGCTACACCTTC
clone size: -
V gene: TRBV28
D gene: TRBD1
J gene: TRBJ1-2

CDR3 protein: CASSLRSGIRDEQFF
CDR3 DNA: TGTGCCAGCAGTCTTCGGTCGGGGATCCGGGATGAGCAGTTCTTC
clone size: -
V gene: TRBV2
D gene: -
J gene: TRBJ2-1

CDR3 protein: CASSLGVYEQYF
CDR3 DNA: TGCGCCAGCAGCTTGGGAGTCTACGAGCAGTACTTC
clone size: -
V gene: TRBV5-1
D gene: -
J gene: TRBJ2-7

CDR3 protein: CAIGQGGDEQYF
CDR3 DNA: TGTGCCATAGGACAGGGGGGCGACGAGCAGTACTTC
clone size: -
V gene: TRBV10-3
D gene: TRBD1
J gene: TRBJ2-7

CDR3 protein: CSVSWVGDEQYF
CDR3 DNA: TGCAGCGTATCCTGGGTAGGGGACGAGCAGTACTTC
clone size: -
V gene: TRBV29-1
D gene: -
J gene: TRBJ2-7

CDR3 protein: CASSANRFSGNTIYF
CDR3 DNA: TGCGCCAGCAGTGCAAACAGATTCTCTGGAAACACCATATATTTT
clone size: -
V gene: TRBV10-2
D gene: -
J gene: TRBJ1-3

CDR3 protein: CASSLGGGYTGELFF
CDR3 DNA: TGTGCCAGCAGCTTAGGGGGCGGCTACACCGGGGAGCTGTTTTTT
clone size: -
V gene: TRBV5-6
D gene: TRBD1
J gene: TRBJ2-2

CDR3 protein: CASRWGQAYGYTF
CDR3 DNA: TGTGCCAGCAGGTGGGGACAGGCCTATGGCTACACCTTC
clone size: -
V gene: TRBV28
D gene: TRBD1
J gene: TRBJ1-2

CDR3 protein: CASSQEIGQANNQPQHF
CDR3 DNA: TGCGCCAGCAGCCAAGAGATCGGACAGGCGAACAATCAGCCCCAGCATTTT
clone size: -
V gene: TRBV4-3
D gene: TRBD1
J gene: TRBJ1-5

CDR3 protein: CASSKGGLPDQPQHF
CDR3 DNA: TGTGCCAGCAGCAAAGGGGGACTCCCGGATCAGCCCCAGCATTTT
clone size: -
V gene: TRBV21-1
D gene: -
J gene: TRBJ1-5

CDR3 protein: CASSLGLAGINEQFF
CDR3 DNA: TGTGCCAGCAGCCTCGGACTAGCGGGCATAAATGAGCAGTTCTTC
clone size: -
V gene: TRBV3-1/TRBV3-2
D gene: TRBD2
J gene: TRBJ2-1